The 4 T cell receptor beta chains in this list originate from one sample, sequenced in a study of blood T cell repertoires in COVID-19. The protocol was immunoSEQ multiplex PCR, while the TCRdb copy is restricted to in-frame clones and leaves out a portion. The data contain 300,000 to 350,000 clones, about 86% of them singletons. The sequencing sample was made of peripheral blood. All receptors come from a man aged 25-40 years with active or convalescent COVID-19.

J is TRBJ1-4 and V is TRBV19; TRBD1 matches 9 bases. CDR3 length: 14 amino acids. After removal of 7 bases from V and 7 bases from J, the junction contained 7 bases not matched to a gene. Germline assignment: CDR1 LNHDA and CDR2 SQIVND (reference sequence). DNA for the CDR3: TGTGCCAGTAAGGGAGGACAGGGGAGTGAAAAACTGTTTTTT. This gives the protein CASKGGQGSEKLFF.

This clone came up once. V usage is TRBV4-1 and J usage is TRBJ2-6; no clear D. This CDR3 comprises 15 residues. The germline V and J ends were trimmed by 6 bases and 0 bases, with 9 bases remaining between them. Per germline, CDR1 MGHRA and CDR2 YSYEKL. The CDR3 sequence: CASRSPYSGANVLTF. The CDR3, as DNA: TGCGCCAGCAGATCCCCCTACTCTGGGGCCAACGTCCTGACTTTC.

This chain links TRBV12-5 with TRBJ1-1; 8 bases agree with TRBD1. Germline CDR1 reads LGHNT; CDR2 reads FRNRAP. The CDR3 has 12 residues. Trimming took 6 bases from V and 7 from J; bases not matched to a gene: 4. DNA of the CDR3: TGTGCTAGTGGCCCCGACAGGGGTGAAGCTTTCTTT. The encoded protein is CASGPDRGEAFF.

The V and J genes are TRBV11-3 and TRBJ2-1; tentatively, D is TRBD2 (6 bases). In germline, CDR1 is SGHNT, CDR2 YENEEA. Trimming shortened V by 3 bases and J by 0 bases, and 9 bases separated the two germline ends. The CDR3 is 15 residues long. The CDR3 is CASSFSGSSYNEQFF. DNA of the CDR3: TGTGCCAGCAGCTTTAGCGGTAGCTCCTACAATGAGCAGTTCTTC.